These 30 T cell receptor beta chains were sequenced from one sample in a study of blood T cells in healthy people across ages. A second 7 to 11 cycle PCR used barcoded and J-beta primers. TCRdb processed the 5' RACE reads anew with MiXCR; each CDR3 protein has one entry. The profile shows 850,000 to 1,000,000 distinct CDR3 sequences, approximately 49% of them singletons. What was sequenced was blood. Receptor source: a man younger than 40 in good health.

The chain is built from TRBV3-1 and TRBJ2-5; the D gene could be TRBD1 or TRBD2 (5 bases each). Germline CDR1 and CDR2: LGHDT and YNNKEL (reference sequence). V was shortened by 0 bases and J by 11 bases, with 19 bases between the two germline ends. The CDR3 sequence is 15 residues long. Here the CDR3 DNA reads TGTGCCAGCAGCCAAGATTGGGGACCCCAGAATGAGCAGTACTTC. Translating it yields CASSQDWGPQNEQYF.

The J gene is TRBJ2-2, the V gene TRBV4-2; D assignment may be TRBD1 or TRBD2 (5 bases each). The CDR3 is 15 amino acids. Trimming stripped 4 bases from V and 6 bases from J, with 15 bases between. Germline CDR1 and CDR2: LGHNA and YNFKEQ. The CDR3 spells CASSLNRDGPGELFF. CDR3 in DNA: TGTGCCAGCAGCCTTAACCGGGACGGTCCCGGGGAGCTGTTTTTT.

The chain carries TRBV7-8 and TRBJ2-3, with D perhaps matching TRBD1 (5 bases). CDR1 and CDR2 (germline): SGHVS, FQNEAQ. Trimming cost V 5 bases and J 4 bases, with 10 bases left between them. CDR3 size: 13 residues. CDR3 sequence reads: CASSPRRADTQYF. Here the CDR3 DNA reads TGTGCCAGCAGCCCCCGCAGGGCAGATACGCAGTATTTT.

This clonotype showed up just a few times. The chain couples TRBV20-1 to TRBJ1-5, with a tentative D call TRBD1 (5 bases). Germline-derived CDR1 and CDR2 are DFQATT and SNEGSKA (reference sequence). CDR3 length: 12 amino acids. V lost 6 bases and J 5 bases, leaving 11 bases between the germline ends. CDR3 DNA: TGCAGTGCAGGGACCATTTATCAGCCCCAGCATTTT. It yields the protein CSAGTIYQPQHF.

The V and J genes are TRBV20-1 and TRBJ2-1, with TRBD2 as a possible D gene (5 bases). CDR3 length equals 15 residues. Per the germline V gene, CDR1 is DFQATT and CDR2 is SNEGSKA (reference sequence). Trimming shortened V by 1 base and J by 3 bases, and 13 bases separated the two germline ends. CDR3 nucleotide sequence: TGCAGTGCTAGAGGGGAGTGGGAAGGCTACAATGAGCAGTTCTTC. This translates into CSARGEWEGYNEQFF.

The genes are TRBV27 and TRBJ2-3; possible D gene TRBD1, 5 bases. This CDR3 spans 13 amino acids. CDR1 is MNHEY and CDR2 is SMNVEV in the germline V gene (reference sequence). Deletions cut 0 bases from V and 6 bases from J, with 7 bases between. The CDR3: CASSLSNRDTQYF. In DNA, the CDR3 is TGTGCCAGCAGTTTATCCAACAGGGATACGCAGTATTTT.

This sequence joins TRBV20-1 and TRBJ2-5; D might be TRBD1 or TRBD2, each matching 6 bases. V lost 4 bases to trimming and J lost 1 base, with 19 bases between them. The CDR3 has 16 residues. CDR1 and CDR2 (germline): DFQATT, SNEGSKA (reference sequence). CDR3 coding DNA: TGCAGTGCTATGGAAAAGGGGGGTCCAATCCAAGAGACCCAGTACTTC. Encoded protein: CSAMEKGGPIQETQYF.

The CDR3 loop reads CASSARRDSNYGYTF. DNA of the CDR3: TGTGCCAGCAGTGCGAGGCGGGACAGTAACTATGGCTACACCTTC. The chain joins TRBV2 to TRBJ1-2; 7 nucleotides agree with TRBD1. The CDR3 is 15 amino acids. V was pared by 4 bases and J by 1 base, with 6 bases of the junction left unmatched. Germline V gene lookup returns CDR1 SNHLY and CDR2 FYNNEI.

V usage is TRBV6-1 and J usage is TRBJ2-1, with 11 bases fitting TRBD1. With 6 bases clipped from V and 8 bases from J, the junction kept 6 bases outside the gene matches. CDR1 is MNHNS and CDR2 is SASEGT in the germline V gene. The length of the CDR3 is 14 residues. CDR3 amino acids: CASRGQGEVHEQFF. The CDR3, as DNA: TGTGCCAGCAGGGGACAGGGGGAGGTCCATGAGCAGTTCTTC.

This chain connects TRBV6-1 to TRBJ2-7; D could derive from TRBD1 or TRBD2 (5 bases each). Germline V gene lookup returns CDR1 MNHNS and CDR2 SASEGT. The length of the CDR3 is 14 residues. DNA for the CDR3: TGTGCGTCGGGGCAGGGCCCCGGGGTCGACGAGCAGTACTTC. Translating it yields CASGQGPGVDEQYF.

The chain carries TRBV4-1 and TRBJ2-2; 8 bases line up with TRBD1. Germline lookup yields CDR1 MGHRA and CDR2 YSYEKL. The CDR3 loop spans 18 amino acids. V shed 3 bases, J shed 5 bases, and the junction held 14 bases outside the gene matches. CDR3 bases: TGCGCCAGCAGCCATCCCGGACAGGGACCCTTTCTTACCGGGGAGCTGTTTTTT. As protein: CASSHPGQGPFLTGELFF.

This clonotype has more than one count but fewer than ten. The chain couples TRBV2 to TRBJ2-1, with TRBD2 matching over 8 bases. The ends lost 1 base at V and 0 bases at J; junction bases unmatched: 2. Germline CDR1 SNHLY, CDR2 FYNNEI. The CDR3 runs 16 residues. CDR3 DNA sequence: TGTGCCAGCAGTGAAGTGGCGGGGGGCTCCTACAATGAGCAGTTCTTC. Its translation: CASSEVAGGSYNEQFF.

With respect to this clonotype: At one end, the junction sequence differs from germline, possibly due to a read error. V usage is TRBV30 and J usage is TRBJ1-2; maybe TRBD1 (6 bases). CDR1 and CDR2 (germline): GTSNPN, SVGIG (reference sequence). CDR3 size: 14 residues. The CDR3 here is CAWSLQGRGYGHTF. CDR3 nucleotide sequence: TGTGCCTGGAGTCTACAGGGCCGAGGCTATGGCCACACCTTC.

This chain links TRBV7-4 with TRBJ1-1; D remains unclear. There are 13 residues in the CDR3. The V gene's germline CDR1 is SGHVT and CDR2 SQSDAQ. The germline V and J ends were trimmed by 8 bases and 1 base, with 11 bases remaining between them. The CDR3 loop is CASADLRNTEAFF. In nucleotides, the CDR3 is TGTGCCAGCGCTGATCTCAGGAACACTGAAGCTTTCTTT.

This chain joins TRBV13 and TRBJ1-3; tentative D call: TRBD1 (5 bases). Trimming left V 5 bases short and J 0 bases short, with 11 bases between. This CDR3 is built from 15 residues. Germline V gives CDR1 PRHDT, CDR2 FYEKMQ (reference sequence). The CDR3 here is CASSPGRYSGNTIYF. In DNA, the CDR3 is TGTGCCAGCAGCCCGGGACGGTACTCTGGAAACACCATATATTTT.

This clonotype has a count of ten or more. The chain uses TRBV12-3 or TRBV12-4 and TRBJ1-1; D may be TRBD1 (5 bases). V was shortened by 5 bases and J by 5 bases, with 12 bases between the two germline ends. The CDR3 has 13 residues. The DNA of the CDR3 is TGTGCCAGCAGTCCGGGGCGGGGGACTGAAGCTTTCTTT. Encoded protein: CASSPGRGTEAFF.

This clonotype was detected once. This chain connects TRBV7-2 to TRBJ2-1, with 11 bases identical to TRBD2. The CDR3 loop spans 19 amino acids. V dropped 0 bases and J dropped 0; count of bases not matched to a gene: 7. CDR1 and CDR2 (germline): SGHTA, FQGNSA. The chain's CDR3 is CASSLAAASGGSSYNEQFF. CDR3 in DNA: TGTGCCAGCAGCTTAGCGGCGGCTAGCGGGGGGAGCTCCTACAATGAGCAGTTCTTC. Based on the CDR3 plus reference TRBV7-2 and TRBJ2-1, the full variable domain is GAGVSQSPSNKVTEKGKDVELRCDPISGHTALYWYRQSLGQGLEFLIYFQGNSAPDKSGLPSDRFSAERTGGSVSTLTIQRTQQEDSAVYLCASSLAAASGGSSYNEQFFGPGTRLTVL.

The chain combines TRBV6-5 with TRBJ1-2, with D perhaps matching TRBD1 (5 bases). V lost 6 bases and J 0 bases, leaving 8 bases between the germline ends. The CDR3 spans 13 residues. Germline loops: CDR1 MNHEY, CDR2 SVGAGI. The CDR3 spells CASSGGTNYGYTF. CDR3 DNA: TGTGCCAGCAGCGGGGGAACTAACTATGGCTACACCTTC.

In its sample, this clonotype was seen a few times. Its ends do not fully match the called genes, so a read error is possible. The rearrangement joins TRBV4-3 to TRBJ2-7; a possible D gene is TRBD1 (5 bases). The germline V gene has CDR1 LGHNA and CDR2 YSLEER. This CDR3 region has 15 residues. The CDR3 DNA is TGCGCCAGCAGCCCTGGACACTTATCGTCCTCCGAGCAGTACTTC. It translates to CASSPGHLSSSEQYF.

As for this clonotype: An end of the junction does not agree with germline; a read error may underlie this. V usage is TRBV5-1 and J usage is TRBJ2-1, with TRBD2 matching 14 bases. Germline CDR1 is SGHRS and CDR2 is YFSETQ. This CDR3 comprises 17 residues. The CDR3 sequence is CASSSGLAGDPYKEQFF. The CDR3 region has the DNA TGCGCCAGCAGTTCGGGACTAGCGGGGGACCCATACAAGGAGCAGTTCTTC.

Turning to this clonotype: Sequence at one end of the junction differs from germline and may be a read error. The chain recombines TRBV10-3 with TRBJ2-5; TRBD1 aligns across 8 bases. Germline assignment: CDR1 ENHRY and CDR2 SYGVKD. The CDR3 is 14 amino acids. The CDR3 spells CAISKSRTGETQYF. The DNA of the CDR3 is TGTGCCATCAGTAAGTCCCGGACAGGGGAGACCCAGTACTTC.

This clonotype was detected a few times. V and J are TRBV29-1 and TRBJ2-1; D is possibly TRBD2 (5 bases). Trimming stripped 2 bases from V and 0 bases from J, with 14 bases between. Germline V lookup: CDR1 SQVTM, CDR2 ANQGSEA. CDR3 length: 16 amino acids. As DNA, the CDR3 is TGCAGCGTTGAAATCTTCGGGGATGCCTCCTACAATGAGCAGTTCTTC. Translation: CSVEIFGDASYNEQFF.

This clonotype was detected a few times. This sequence joins TRBV10-3 and TRBJ1-2; TRBD1 is a possible D gene (6 bases). This CDR3 has 14 residues. Trimming took off 2 bases at V and 7 bases at J, with 14 bases between the two ends. The germline V gene has CDR1 ENHRY and CDR2 SYGVKD. The CDR3 DNA reads as TGTGCCATCAGTGAGACGCACGGACAGATTGGCTACACCTTC. Its protein is CAISETHGQIGYTF.

This chain links TRBV7-2 with TRBJ1-1, with D possibly being TRBD1 (6 bases). This CDR3 spans 16 amino acids. Between the trimmed V and J ends, which lost 0 bases and 4 bases, there was a span of 15 bases. Germline loops: CDR1 SGHTA, CDR2 FQGNSA. CDR3 sequence reads: CASSLAPTETGTEAFF. Here the CDR3 DNA reads TGTGCCAGCAGCTTAGCACCTACCGAGACAGGCACTGAAGCTTTCTTT.

This clonotype has more than one count but fewer than ten. The genes are TRBV4-1 and TRBJ2-7; possible D gene TRBD2, 5 bases. The CDR3 is 13 residues long. Looked up from germline, CDR1 is MGHRA and CDR2 is YSYEKL. Trimming pared 1 base from V and 10 bases from J, leaving 14 bases between. The chain's CDR3 is CASSQASTGIQYF. The DNA for the CDR3 is TGCGCCAGCAGCCAAGCGTCTACGGGGATTCAGTACTTC.

The chain carries TRBV5-5 and TRBJ2-3; possible D gene TRBD2, 6 bases. This CDR3 is 16 amino acids long. From germline, CDR1 is SGHKS and CDR2 YYEKEE (reference sequence). The V end lost 4 bases, the J end lost 6 bases, and 21 bases lay between the germline ends. CDR3 DNA: TGTGCCAGCAGCCCGGCAGTAGGAGGGCTGGGGGATACGCAGTATTTT. Translation gives CASSPAVGGLGDTQYF.

A few counts support this clonotype. The DNA for the CDR3 is TGTGCCAGCACCGGTGGTGAAAAACTGTTTTTT. It translates to CASTGGEKLFF. V and J are TRBV6-6 and TRBJ1-4; unclear D gene. CDR3 length equals 11 residues. The germline CDR1 and CDR2 sequences are MNHNY and SVGAGI (reference sequence). V lost 7 bases to trimming and J lost 7 bases, with 7 bases between them.

This rearrangement joins TRBV4-1 to TRBJ1-6, with D perhaps matching TRBD1 (5 bases). Germline-derived CDR1 and CDR2 are MGHRA and YSYEKL. The germline V and J ends were trimmed by 2 bases and 7 bases, with 9 bases remaining between them. The CDR3 has 14 residues. Here the CDR3 DNA reads TGCGCCAGCAGCCAACAGGACAAAAATTCACCCCTCCACTTT. Protein product: CASSQQDKNSPLHF.

The chain combines TRBV7-9 with TRBJ1-1; D ambiguous. Germline loops: CDR1 SEHNR, CDR2 FQNEAQ (reference sequence). This CDR3 has 15 residues. Trimming pared 5 bases from V and 1 base from J, leaving 14 bases between. In nucleotides, the CDR3 is TGTGCCAGCAGCACTCAAAAGGGCGGGAACACTGAAGCTTTCTTT. Amino acids: CASSTQKGGNTEAFF.

This clonotype has ten or more counts. This chain joins TRBV20-1 and TRBJ2-1; the match to TRBD2 covers 10 bases. V dropped 2 bases and J dropped 6; count of bases not matched to a gene: 4. This CDR3 region has 14 residues. The germline V gene encodes CDR1 DFQATT and CDR2 SNEGSKA (reference sequence). The CDR3 spells CSARTSGGANEQFF. DNA of the CDR3: TGCAGTGCTAGAACCAGCGGGGGGGCCAATGAGCAGTTCTTC.